This section outlines one T cell receptor beta chain sequence together with its context. Its antigen is currently unknown. The record originates from a study of T cell responses to AZD1222 COVID-19 vaccine. Overall study results and limits: Clonal diversity may have been underestimated in mostly white British donors.

V was clipped by 9 bases and J by 10 bases, with 22 bases between them. Germline CDR1 is LNHDA and CDR2 is SQIVND (reference sequence). This CDR3 spans 13 amino acids. Profiled with immunoSEQ multiplex PCR; TCRdb holds only in-frame clones, not every one. This table has about 180,000 clones, around 88% appearing once. Second-dose intervals near 4 or 12 weeks were combined. This sequence was found in an adult who received the AZD1222 COVID-19 vaccine. J is TRBJ2-7 and V is TRBV19; D might be TRBD1 (6 bases). This specimen consisted of peripheral blood, obtained 28 days after the second AZD1222 dose. CDR3 sequence (DNA): TGTGCCAGCCGTACCCCAGGGGCGGAAAGCCAGTACTTC. Translated, it gives CASRTPGAESQYF.